The 8 T cell receptor beta chains below were found in one sample sequenced in a study of blood T cell repertoires in COVID-19. The table came from immunoSEQ multiplex PCR; TCRdb's copy has only in-frame clones and leaves some out. Of around 200,000 clones listed, about 90% are singletons. What was sequenced was PBMCs or T cells enriched from blood (not recorded which). These receptors originate from a man aged 25 to 40 who had recovered from COVID-19.

The chain is built from TRBV30 and TRBJ2-7; possible D gene TRBD2, 5 bases. Germline V CDR1 and CDR2: GTSNPN, SVGIG (reference sequence). Trimming took off 3 bases at V and 2 bases at J, with 17 bases between the two ends. This CDR3 is built from 15 residues. CDR3 region: CAWRDGVLEPYEQYF. As DNA, the CDR3 is TGTGCCTGGAGGGACGGGGTCCTAGAGCCCTACGAGCAGTACTTC. Full variable domain (missing parts from reference TRBV30 and TRBJ2-7): SQTIHQWPATLVQPVGSPLSLECTVEGTSNPNLYWYRQAAGRGLQLLFYSVGIGQISSEVPQNLSASRPQDRQFILSSKKLLLSDSGFYLCAWRDGVLEPYEQYFGPGTRLTVT.

The CDR3 protein is CARSHIQGSNQPQHF. CDR3 coding DNA: TGTGCCAGAAGCCACATTCAGGGGAGCAATCAGCCCCAGCATTTT. The chain carries TRBV5-3 and TRBJ1-5; tentative D call: TRBD1 (6 bases). TRBV5-3 qualifies as an ORF whose function is uncertain. Trimming removed 4 bases from V and 1 base from J, with 12 bases in between. CDR3 length: 15 amino acids.

The count of this clone is one. The chain couples TRBV18 to TRBJ1-2; 8 bases align to TRBD1. CDR3 size: 18 residues. Germline CDR1 reads KGHSH; CDR2 reads LQKENI. Trimming cost V 2 bases and J 6 bases; bases outside gene matches: 17. CDR3 residues: CASSPFGFGQGLTDGYTF. The CDR3 DNA follows: TGTGCCAGCTCACCATTTGGGTTTGGACAGGGCCTTACCGATGGCTACACCTTC.

This chain links TRBV7-2 with TRBJ2-2; TRBD1 matches 8 bases. Germline V gene lookup returns CDR1 SGHTA and CDR2 FQGNSA. The CDR3 runs to 15 residues. The V segment lost 2 bases and the J segment 4 bases; nucleotides outside the gene matches: 3. The CDR3: CASSLQGAFTGELFF. CDR3 nucleotide sequence: TGTGCCAGCAGCTTACAGGGGGCGTTCACCGGGGAGCTGTTTTTT.

V and J are TRBV27 and TRBJ2-7, with 12 positions matching TRBD2. V shed 5 bases and J 0 bases; nucleotides not matched to a gene: 2. From germline, CDR1 is MNHEY and CDR2 SMNVEV (reference sequence). The CDR3 covers 15 residues. The CDR3 spells CASSILAGGSYEQYF. In nucleotides, the CDR3 is TGTGCCAGCAGTATACTAGCGGGAGGCTCCTACGAGCAGTACTTC.

This chain joins TRBV18 and TRBJ2-1, with 10 bases matching TRBD1. The V gene end was trimmed by 3 bases and the J gene end by 8 bases; junction bases not matched to a gene: 4. Germline V gene data show CDR1 as KGHSH and CDR2 as LQKENI. The CDR3 extends over 14 amino acids. This CDR3 is CASSPGDRGDEQFF. As DNA, the CDR3 is TGTGCCAGCTCACCTGGGGACAGGGGAGATGAGCAGTTCTTC.

This chain connects TRBV24-1 to TRBJ2-3, with 9 positions matching TRBD1. The germline V gene encodes CDR1 KGHDR and CDR2 SFDVKD. The CDR3 runs 16 residues. After removal of 0 bases from V and 3 bases from J, the junction contained 3 bases not matched to a gene. The CDR3 region is CATSDLSGQGTDTQYF. The CDR3 DNA is TGTGCCACCAGTGATTTGTCGGGACAGGGTACAGATACGCAGTATTTT.

The rearrangement uses TRBV15 and TRBJ2-1, with TRBD2 matching over 11 bases. V trimming: 1 base; J trimming: 4 bases; junction bases outside the gene matches: 3. CDR3 length equals 16 residues. CDR1 is LNHNV and CDR2 is YYDKDF in the germline V gene (reference sequence). The CDR3 loop reads CATSRGLAGKYNEQFF. Written as DNA, the CDR3 is TGTGCCACCAGCAGAGGACTAGCGGGGAAATACAATGAGCAGTTCTTC.